The entry below describes one T cell receptor beta chain. Germline loops: CDR1 MNHEY, CDR2 SVGEGT. Trimming cost V 2 bases and J 9 bases; bases outside gene matches: 2. CDR3 length equals 14 residues. TCRdb's table, derived via immunoSEQ multiplex PCR, lists solely in-frame clones and lacks some. Counted here are around 130,000 clones, approximately 83% occurring once; the ten biggest clones make up approximately 20%. The entry originates in a study of blood T cell repertoires in COVID-19. At the level of the study: Sites across the United States, Italy and Spain contributed samples from acute and convalescent COVID-19.

The sequencing input was peripheral blood. This TCR was sampled from a woman between 45 and 60 years old who had recovered from COVID-19. The chain is built from TRBV6-2 or TRBV6-3 and TRBJ2-1; TRBD2 aligns across 12 bases. The CDR3 reads CASSYAGLAGEQFF. In DNA, the CDR3 is TGTGCCAGCAGTTACGCGGGACTAGCGGGTGAGCAGTTCTTC.